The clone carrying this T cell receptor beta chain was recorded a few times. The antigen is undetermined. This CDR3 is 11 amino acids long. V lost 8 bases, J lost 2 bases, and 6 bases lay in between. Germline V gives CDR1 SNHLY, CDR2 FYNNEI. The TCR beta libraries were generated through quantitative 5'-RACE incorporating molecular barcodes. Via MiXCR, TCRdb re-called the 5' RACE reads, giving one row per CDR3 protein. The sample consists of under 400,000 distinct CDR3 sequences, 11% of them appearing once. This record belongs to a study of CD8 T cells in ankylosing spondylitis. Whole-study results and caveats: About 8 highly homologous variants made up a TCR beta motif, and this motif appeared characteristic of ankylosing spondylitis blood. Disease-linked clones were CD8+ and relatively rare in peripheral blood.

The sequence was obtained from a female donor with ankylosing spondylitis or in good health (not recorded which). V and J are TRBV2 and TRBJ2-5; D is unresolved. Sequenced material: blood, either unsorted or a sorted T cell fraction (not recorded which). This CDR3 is CASAAQETQYF. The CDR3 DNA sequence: TGTGCCAGCGCGGCACAAGAGACCCAGTACTTC.